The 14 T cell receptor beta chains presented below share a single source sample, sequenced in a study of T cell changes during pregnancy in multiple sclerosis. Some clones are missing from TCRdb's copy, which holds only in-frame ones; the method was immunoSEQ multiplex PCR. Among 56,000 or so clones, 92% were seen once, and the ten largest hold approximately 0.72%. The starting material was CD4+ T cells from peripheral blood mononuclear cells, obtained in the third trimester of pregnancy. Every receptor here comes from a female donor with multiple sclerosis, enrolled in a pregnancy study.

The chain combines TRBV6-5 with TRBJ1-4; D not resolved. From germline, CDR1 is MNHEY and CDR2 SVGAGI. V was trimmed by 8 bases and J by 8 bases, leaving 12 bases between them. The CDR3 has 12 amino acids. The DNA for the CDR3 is TGTGCCAGCCGTGGGCCCAACGAAAAACTGTTTTTT. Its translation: CASRGPNEKLFF.

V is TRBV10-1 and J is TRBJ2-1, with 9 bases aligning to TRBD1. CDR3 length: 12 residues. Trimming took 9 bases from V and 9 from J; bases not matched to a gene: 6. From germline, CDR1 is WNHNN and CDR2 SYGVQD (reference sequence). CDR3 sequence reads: CARKNRGPEQFF. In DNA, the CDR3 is TGCGCCAGAAAAAACAGGGGGCCTGAGCAGTTCTTC.

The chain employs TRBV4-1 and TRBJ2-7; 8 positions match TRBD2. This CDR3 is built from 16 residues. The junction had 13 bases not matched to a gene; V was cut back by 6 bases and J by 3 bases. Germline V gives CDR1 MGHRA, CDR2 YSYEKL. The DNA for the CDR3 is TGCGCCAGCAGTCATTTCGCCGGGACTAGTTTCTACGAGCAGTACTTC. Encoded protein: CASSHFAGTSFYEQYF.

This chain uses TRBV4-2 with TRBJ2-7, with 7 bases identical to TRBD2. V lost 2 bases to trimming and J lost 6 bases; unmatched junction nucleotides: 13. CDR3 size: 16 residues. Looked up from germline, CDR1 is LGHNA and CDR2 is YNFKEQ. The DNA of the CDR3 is TGTGCCAGCAGCCAATCGGTACGCGGGAGCTTCGCCGAGCAGTACTTC. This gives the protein CASSQSVRGSFAEQYF.

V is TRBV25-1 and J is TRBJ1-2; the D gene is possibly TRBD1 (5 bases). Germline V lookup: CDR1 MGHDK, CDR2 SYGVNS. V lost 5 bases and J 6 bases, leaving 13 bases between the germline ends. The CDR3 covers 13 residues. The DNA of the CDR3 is TGTGCCAGCAGTCCCTCGCAGGGCCATGGCTACACCTTC. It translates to CASSPSQGHGYTF.

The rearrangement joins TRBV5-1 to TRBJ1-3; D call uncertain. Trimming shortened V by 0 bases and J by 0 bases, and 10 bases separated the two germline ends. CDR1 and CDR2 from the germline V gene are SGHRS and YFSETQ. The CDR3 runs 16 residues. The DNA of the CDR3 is TGCGCCAGCAGCTTGGGTACGTTCGGCTCTGGAAACACCATATATTTT. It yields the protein CASSLGTFGSGNTIYF.

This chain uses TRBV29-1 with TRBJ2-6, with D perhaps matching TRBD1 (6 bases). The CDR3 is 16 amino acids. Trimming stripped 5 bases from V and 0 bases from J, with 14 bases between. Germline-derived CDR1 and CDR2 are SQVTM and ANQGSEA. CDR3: CSVFRDTDSGANVLTF. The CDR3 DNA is TGCAGCGTTTTCCGGGACACCGACTCTGGGGCCAACGTCCTGACTTTC.

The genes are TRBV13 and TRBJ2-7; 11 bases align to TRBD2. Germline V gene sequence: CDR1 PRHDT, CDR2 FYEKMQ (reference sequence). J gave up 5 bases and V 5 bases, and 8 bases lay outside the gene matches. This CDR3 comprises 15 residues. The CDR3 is CASSRMGSGRDEQYF. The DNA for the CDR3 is TGTGCCAGCAGCAGGATGGGTAGCGGGAGGGACGAGCAGTACTTC.

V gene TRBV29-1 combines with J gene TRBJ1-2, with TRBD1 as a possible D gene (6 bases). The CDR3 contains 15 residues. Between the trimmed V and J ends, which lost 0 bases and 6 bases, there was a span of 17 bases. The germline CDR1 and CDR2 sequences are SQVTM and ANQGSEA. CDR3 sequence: CSVEDRGALIHGYTF. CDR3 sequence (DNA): TGCAGCGTTGAAGACAGGGGAGCGCTTATTCATGGCTACACCTTC.

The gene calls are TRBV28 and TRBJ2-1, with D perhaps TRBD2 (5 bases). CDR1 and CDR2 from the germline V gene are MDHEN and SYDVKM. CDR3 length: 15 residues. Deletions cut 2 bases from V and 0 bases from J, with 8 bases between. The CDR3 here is CASSLVAGSYNEQFF. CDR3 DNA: TGTGCCAGCAGTTTAGTCGCGGGCTCCTACAATGAGCAGTTCTTC.

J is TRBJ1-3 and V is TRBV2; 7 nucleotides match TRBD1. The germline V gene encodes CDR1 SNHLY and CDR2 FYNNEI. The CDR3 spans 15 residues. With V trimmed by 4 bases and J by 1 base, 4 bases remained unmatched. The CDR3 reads CASSGGQYSGNTIYF. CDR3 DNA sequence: TGTGCCAGCAGTGGGGGACAGTATTCTGGAAACACCATATATTTT.

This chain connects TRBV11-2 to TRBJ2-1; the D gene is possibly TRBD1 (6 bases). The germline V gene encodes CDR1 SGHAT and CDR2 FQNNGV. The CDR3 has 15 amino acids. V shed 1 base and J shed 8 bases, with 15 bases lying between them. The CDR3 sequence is CASSLAGTGWDEQFF. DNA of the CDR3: TGTGCCAGCAGCTTAGCGGGAACAGGGTGGGATGAGCAGTTCTTC. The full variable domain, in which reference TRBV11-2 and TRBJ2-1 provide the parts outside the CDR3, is EAGVAQSPRYKIIEKRQSVAFWCNPISGHATLYWYQQILGQGPKLLIQFQNNGVVDDSQLPKDRFSAERLKGVDSTLKIQPAKLEDSAVYLCASSLAGTGWDEQFFGPGTRLTVL.

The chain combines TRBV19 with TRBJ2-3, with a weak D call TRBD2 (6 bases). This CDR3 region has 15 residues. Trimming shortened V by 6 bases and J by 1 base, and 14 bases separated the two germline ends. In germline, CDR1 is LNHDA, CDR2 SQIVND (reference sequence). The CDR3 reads CASSGSPARTDTQYF. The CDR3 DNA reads TGTGCCAGTAGCGGGAGCCCCGCCCGCACAGATACGCAGTATTTT.

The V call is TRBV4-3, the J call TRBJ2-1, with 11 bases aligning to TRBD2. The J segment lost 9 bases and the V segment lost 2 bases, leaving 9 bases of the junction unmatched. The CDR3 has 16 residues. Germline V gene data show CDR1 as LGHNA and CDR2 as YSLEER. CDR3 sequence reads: CASSQQLAGVFGEQFF. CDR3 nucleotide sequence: TGCGCCAGCAGCCAACAACTAGCGGGAGTTTTTGGTGAGCAGTTCTTC.